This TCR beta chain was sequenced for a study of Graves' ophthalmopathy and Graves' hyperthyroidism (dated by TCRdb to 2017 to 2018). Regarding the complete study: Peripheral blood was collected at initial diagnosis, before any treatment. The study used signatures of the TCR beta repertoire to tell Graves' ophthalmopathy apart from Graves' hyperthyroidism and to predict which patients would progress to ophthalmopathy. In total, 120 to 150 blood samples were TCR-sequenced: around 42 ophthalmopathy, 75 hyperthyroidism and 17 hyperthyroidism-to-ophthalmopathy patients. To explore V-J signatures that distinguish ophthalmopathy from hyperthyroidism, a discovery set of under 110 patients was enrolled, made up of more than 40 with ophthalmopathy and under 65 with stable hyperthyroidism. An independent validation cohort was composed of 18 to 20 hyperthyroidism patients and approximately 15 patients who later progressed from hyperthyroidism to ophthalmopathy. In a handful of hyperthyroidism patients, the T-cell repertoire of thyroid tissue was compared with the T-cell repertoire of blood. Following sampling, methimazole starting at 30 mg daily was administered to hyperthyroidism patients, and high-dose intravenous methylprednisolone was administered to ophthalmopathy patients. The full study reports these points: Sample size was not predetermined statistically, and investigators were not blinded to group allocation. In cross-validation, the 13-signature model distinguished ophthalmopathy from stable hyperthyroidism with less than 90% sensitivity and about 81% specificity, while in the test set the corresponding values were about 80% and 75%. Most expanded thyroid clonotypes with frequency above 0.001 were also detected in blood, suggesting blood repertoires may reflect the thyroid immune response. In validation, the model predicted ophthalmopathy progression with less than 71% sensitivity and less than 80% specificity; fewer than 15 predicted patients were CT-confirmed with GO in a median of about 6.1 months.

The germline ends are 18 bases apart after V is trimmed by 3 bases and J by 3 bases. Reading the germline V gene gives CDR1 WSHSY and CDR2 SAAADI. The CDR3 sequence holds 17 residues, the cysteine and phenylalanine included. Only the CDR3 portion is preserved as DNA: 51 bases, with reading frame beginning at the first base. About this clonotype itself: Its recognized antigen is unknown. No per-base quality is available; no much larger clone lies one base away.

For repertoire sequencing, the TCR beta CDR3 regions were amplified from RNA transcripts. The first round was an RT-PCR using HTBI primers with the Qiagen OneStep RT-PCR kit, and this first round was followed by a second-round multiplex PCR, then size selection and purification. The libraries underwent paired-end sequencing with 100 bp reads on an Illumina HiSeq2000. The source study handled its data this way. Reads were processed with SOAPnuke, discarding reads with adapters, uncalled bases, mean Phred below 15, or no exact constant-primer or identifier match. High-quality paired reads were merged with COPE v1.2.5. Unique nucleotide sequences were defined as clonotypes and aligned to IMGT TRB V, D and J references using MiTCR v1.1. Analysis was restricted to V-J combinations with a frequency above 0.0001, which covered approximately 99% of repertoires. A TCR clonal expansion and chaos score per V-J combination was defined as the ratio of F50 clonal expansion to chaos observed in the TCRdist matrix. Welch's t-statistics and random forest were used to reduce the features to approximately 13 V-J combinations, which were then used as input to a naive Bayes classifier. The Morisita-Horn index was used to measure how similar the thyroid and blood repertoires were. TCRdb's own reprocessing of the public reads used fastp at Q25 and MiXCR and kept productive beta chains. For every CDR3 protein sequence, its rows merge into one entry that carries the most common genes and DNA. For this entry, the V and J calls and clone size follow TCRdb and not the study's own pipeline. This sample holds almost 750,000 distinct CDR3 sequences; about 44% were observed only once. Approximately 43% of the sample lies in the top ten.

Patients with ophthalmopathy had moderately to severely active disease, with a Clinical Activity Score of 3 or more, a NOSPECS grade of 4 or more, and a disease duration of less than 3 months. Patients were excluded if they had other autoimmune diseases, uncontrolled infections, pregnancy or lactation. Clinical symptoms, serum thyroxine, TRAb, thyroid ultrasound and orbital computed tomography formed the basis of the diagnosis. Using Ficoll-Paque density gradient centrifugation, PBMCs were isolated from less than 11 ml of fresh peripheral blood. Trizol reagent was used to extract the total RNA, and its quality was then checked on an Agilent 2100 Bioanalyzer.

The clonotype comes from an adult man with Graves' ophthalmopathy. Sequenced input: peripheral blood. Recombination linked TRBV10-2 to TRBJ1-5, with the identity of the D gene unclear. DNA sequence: TGCGCCAGCAGTGAAGAACGACCTGCGGCAGTCAATCAGCCCCAGCATTTT. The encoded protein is CASSEERPAAVNQPQHF.